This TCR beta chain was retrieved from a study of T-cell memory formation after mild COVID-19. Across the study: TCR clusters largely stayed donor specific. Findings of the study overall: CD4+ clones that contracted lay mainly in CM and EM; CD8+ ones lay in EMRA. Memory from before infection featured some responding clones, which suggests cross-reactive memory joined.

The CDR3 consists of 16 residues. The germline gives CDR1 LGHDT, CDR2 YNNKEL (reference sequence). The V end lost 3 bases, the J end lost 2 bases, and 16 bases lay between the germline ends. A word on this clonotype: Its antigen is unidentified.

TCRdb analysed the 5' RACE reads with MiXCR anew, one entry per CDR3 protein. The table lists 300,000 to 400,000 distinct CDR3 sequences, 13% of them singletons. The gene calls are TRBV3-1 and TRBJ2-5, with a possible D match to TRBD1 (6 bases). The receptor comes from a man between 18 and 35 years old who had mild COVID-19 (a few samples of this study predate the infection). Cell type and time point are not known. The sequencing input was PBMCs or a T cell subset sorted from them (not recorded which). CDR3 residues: CASSHSRQATQETQYF. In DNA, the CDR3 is TGTGCCAGCAGCCATTCCCGACAGGCAACACAAGAGACCCAGTACTTC.